A selection of T cell receptor beta chains follows, all from one sample in a study of sequential checkpoint blockade in melanoma. Measured with immunoSEQ multiplex PCR; TCRdb has only the in-frame clones, and not every one. The sample records over 10,000 clones, roughly four fifths being singletons. The sequenced sample was CD8+ T cells sorted from blood (inferred from file names), obtained from a patient given nivolumab and ipilimumab in sequence. The origin of the receptors is a human donor with melanoma. Both conserved end residues are part of each CDR3. A D gene is named only where the DNA matches it firmly. Clone size is given for some rows only: seen once, a few or many times, or a class if the clone is expanded.

clone_size: .; j_call: TRBJ2-3; d_call: TRBD2; v_call: TRBV4-1; cdr3_nt: TGCGCCAGCAGCCACTGGCGGGGGACCACAGATACGCAGTATTTT; cdr3_aa: CASSHWRGTTDTQYF
clone_size: .; j_call: TRBJ2-1; d_call: TRBD2; v_call: TRBV5-1; cdr3_nt: TGCGCCAGCAGCTTGTGGGGACTAGCGGCCCCCCGGGATGAGCAGTTCTTC; cdr3_aa: CASSLWGLAAPRDEQFF
clone_size: .; j_call: TRBJ1-5; d_call: TRBD1; v_call: TRBV27; cdr3_nt: TGTGCCAGCAGTGACGGGACAGTTAGCAATCAGCCCCAGCATTTT; cdr3_aa: CASSDGTVSNQPQHF
clone_size: .; j_call: TRBJ2-7; d_call: TRBD1; v_call: TRBV9; cdr3_nt: TGTGCCAGCAGCGTAGGGGGGACAGGGGCCTACGAGCAGTACTTC; cdr3_aa: CASSVGGTGAYEQYF
clone_size: .; j_call: TRBJ2-1; d_call: TRBD2; v_call: TRBV27; cdr3_nt: TGTGCCAGCAGTTTATTACTAGCGCCGGGGTACAATGAGCAGTTCTTC; cdr3_aa: CASSLLLAPGYNEQFF
clone_size: .; j_call: TRBJ2-7; d_call: TRBD2; v_call: TRBV4-1; cdr3_nt: TGCGCCAGCAGCCAAAATGGACTAGCGCGGAGCTCCTACGAGCAGTACTTC; cdr3_aa: CASSQNGLARSSYEQYF
clone_size: .; j_call: TRBJ1-4; d_call: .; v_call: TRBV27; cdr3_nt: TGTGCCAGCAGTTCCCCGGTATGGGGGCGGCAAAAACTGTTTTTT; cdr3_aa: CASSSPVWGRQKLFF
clone_size: .; j_call: TRBJ2-1; d_call: TRBD2; v_call: TRBV19; cdr3_nt: TGTGCCAGTAGTATATCGACTAGCGGGAGCAATGAGCAGTTCTTC; cdr3_aa: CASSISTSGSNEQFF
clone_size: .; j_call: TRBJ2-7; d_call: .; v_call: TRBV7-2; cdr3_nt: TGTGCCAGCAGCCCCTCAGGGAGGCGAAACGAGCAGTACTTC; cdr3_aa: CASSPSGRRNEQYF
clone_size: few; j_call: TRBJ1-2; d_call: .; v_call: TRBV6-1; cdr3_nt: TGTGCCAGCAGTGAATTAGGGGTACAGCTTAACTATGGCTACACCTTC; cdr3_aa: CASSELGVQLNYGYTF
clone_size: .; j_call: TRBJ1-5; d_call: .; v_call: TRBV6-5; cdr3_nt: TGTGCCAGCAGACGAGGGCAGCCCCCTAATCAGCCCCAGCATTTT; cdr3_aa: CASRRGQPPNQPQHF
clone_size: few; j_call: TRBJ1-3; d_call: .; v_call: TRBV29-1; cdr3_nt: TGCAGCGTTGAAACGGCAGGCATGGAAAACACCATATATTTT; cdr3_aa: CSVETAGMENTIYF
clone_size: .; j_call: TRBJ2-3; d_call: .; v_call: TRBV25-1; cdr3_nt: TGTGCCAGCAGACAGGGTGGTTATACGCAGTATTTT; cdr3_aa: CASRQGGYTQYF
clone_size: .; j_call: TRBJ2-4; d_call: .; v_call: TRBV4-1; cdr3_nt: TGCGCCAGCAGCCAAGATCGGGAAGGCCTCGCCAAAAACATTCAGTACTTC; cdr3_aa: CASSQDREGLAKNIQYF
clone_size: .; j_call: TRBJ2-2; d_call: TRBD2; v_call: TRBV9; cdr3_nt: TGTGCCAGCACAGGGACTAGCGGGACGGGCACCGGGGAGCTGTTTTTT; cdr3_aa: CASTGTSGTGTGELFF
clone_size: .; j_call: TRBJ2-3; d_call: .; v_call: TRBV6-1; cdr3_nt: TGTGCCAGCACCCCCGGCGGGCGCACAGATACGCAGTATTTT; cdr3_aa: CASTPGGRTDTQYF
clone_size: once; j_call: TRBJ1-1; d_call: TRBD1; v_call: TRBV7-9; cdr3_nt: TGTGCCAGCAGCTCGGGACAGGGGAGTACTGAAGCTTTCTTT; cdr3_aa: CASSSGQGSTEAFF
clone_size: .; j_call: TRBJ2-7; d_call: .; v_call: TRBV25-1; cdr3_nt: TGTGCCAGCAGTGCGGGAGAGACTTACGAGCAGTACTTC; cdr3_aa: CASSAGETYEQYF
clone_size: .; j_call: TRBJ1-1; d_call: TRBD1; v_call: TRBV19; cdr3_nt: TGTGCCAGTAGTATTTGGGGACAGGTGAACACTGAAGCTTTCTTT; cdr3_aa: CASSIWGQVNTEAFF
clone_size: .; j_call: TRBJ2-7; d_call: TRBD1; v_call: TRBV6-5; cdr3_nt: TGTGCCAGCAGAGAGGGGACAGGGATGAGCTACGAGCAGTACTTC; cdr3_aa: CASREGTGMSYEQYF